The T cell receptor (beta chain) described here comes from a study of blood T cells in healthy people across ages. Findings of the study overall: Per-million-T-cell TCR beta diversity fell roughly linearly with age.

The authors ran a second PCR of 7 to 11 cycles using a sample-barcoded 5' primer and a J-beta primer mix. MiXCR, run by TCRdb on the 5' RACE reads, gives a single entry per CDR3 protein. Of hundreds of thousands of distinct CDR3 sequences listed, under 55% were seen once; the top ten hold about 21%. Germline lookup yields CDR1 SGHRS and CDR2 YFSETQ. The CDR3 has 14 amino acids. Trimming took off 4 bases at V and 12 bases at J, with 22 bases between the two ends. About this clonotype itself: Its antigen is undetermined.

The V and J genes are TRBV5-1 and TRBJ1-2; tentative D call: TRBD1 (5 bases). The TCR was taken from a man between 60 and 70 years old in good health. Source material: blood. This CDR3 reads CASSGGTELRGHTF. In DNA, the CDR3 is TGCGCCAGCAGCGGCGGGACCGAACTAAGGGGCCACACCTTC.